A selection of T cell receptor beta chains follows, all from one sample in a study of T cells in Graves' hyperthyroidism and ophthalmopathy. TCRdb re-analysed the multiplex PCR reads in MiXCR, keeping a single row per CDR3 protein. The sample gives 700,000 or so distinct CDR3 sequences, about 16% of which show up once; roughly 8% is in the top ten. Sample: blood. These receptors were taken from a man between 18 and 35 years old with Graves' hyperthyroidism. CDR3s include the opening cysteine and the closing phenylalanine or tryptophan. A D gene is named only where the DNA matches it firmly. Some rows have no size entry. The others give once, few or many, or a class for an expanded clone.

d_gene	v_gene	j_gene	abundance	CDR3aa	CDR3nt
TRBD1	TRBV12-3/TRBV12-4	TRBJ1-5	many	CASSVQGQPQHF	TGTGCCAGCAGTGTACAGGGGCAGCCCCAGCATTTT
TRBD2	TRBV12-3/TRBV12-4	TRBJ2-3	many	CASSSGTSGSESTDTQYF	TGTGCCAGCAGTTCGGGGACTAGCGGGAGTGAGAGCACAGATACGCAGTATTTT
TRBD2	TRBV5-1	TRBJ2-1	NA	CASSFPGLAGAGSYNEQFF	TGCGCCAGCAGCTTCCCGGGACTAGCGGGAGCGGGCTCCTACAATGAGCAGTTCTTC
NA	TRBV18	TRBJ2-7	many	CASSPRGDTTYEQYF	TGTGCCAGCTCACCTAGGGGGGACACCACCTACGAGCAGTACTTC
NA	TRBV19	TRBJ2-6	NA	CASSSKLGTEDSGANVLTF	TGTGCCAGTAGCAGCAAGCTCGGGACGGAAGATTCTGGGGCCAACGTCCTGACTTTC
NA	TRBV6-2/TRBV6-3	TRBJ1-2	few	CATRSTGDYGYTF	TGTGCCACCAGAAGTACCGGGGACTATGGCTACACCTTC
TRBD1	TRBV5-1	TRBJ2-1	NA	CASSLKRQGVNEQFF	TGCGCCAGCAGCTTGAAACGGCAGGGGGTGAATGAGCAGTTCTTC
NA	TRBV7-2	TRBJ1-2	many	CASSMDGGYGYTF	TGTGCCAGCAGCATGGACGGGGGCTATGGCTACACCTTC
NA	TRBV29-1	TRBJ1-1	NA	CSGGDRGTEAFF	TGCAGCGGAGGGGACCGGGGGACTGAAGCTTTCTTT
NA	TRBV7-2	TRBJ2-7	NA	CASSLGGDLRMQYF	TGTGCCAGCAGCTTGGGAGGTGACCTACGGATGCAGTACTTC
TRBD2	TRBV12-3/TRBV12-4	TRBJ2-7	many	CASGLAGGPGREQYF	TGTGCCAGCGGGCTAGCGGGAGGGCCAGGAAGGGAGCAGTACTTC
TRBD2	TRBV20-1	TRBJ2-5	few	CSARTSLETQYF	TGCAGTGCCCGGACTAGCCTGGAGACCCAGTACTTC
TRBD1	TRBV2	TRBJ1-1	many	CASTPQGDAPEAFF	TGTGCCAGCACCCCACAGGGGGATGCCCCTGAAGCTTTCTTT
TRBD2	TRBV6-1	TRBJ2-1	few	CASSERTSGDEQFF	TGTGCCAGCAGTGAGAGAACTAGCGGCGATGAGCAGTTCTTC
TRBD1	TRBV19	TRBJ1-1	few	CASSIRTGRTEAFF	TGTGCCAGTAGTATACGGACAGGGAGGACTGAAGCTTTCTTT
NA	TRBV10-3	TRBJ2-5	NA	CAISESRGQETQYF	TGTGCCATCAGCGAGAGCAGGGGACAAGAGACCCAGTACTTC
TRBD1	TRBV7-2	TRBJ1-1	NA	CASSHDRGRRTEAFF	TGTGCCAGCAGCCACGACAGGGGGCGTCGGACTGAAGCTTTCTTT
NA	TRBV7-9	TRBJ1-1	few	CASSLLAAGEREAFF	TGTGCCAGCAGCTTATTAGCCGCCGGGGAGAGGGAAGCTTTCTTT
NA	TRBV27	TRBJ2-3	many	CASARDLAYVTQYF	TGTGCCAGCGCCCGGGACTTAGCGTATGTAACGCAGTATTTT
TRBD1	TRBV18	TRBJ2-7	few	CASSPQTGTSYEQYF	TGTGCCAGCTCACCGCAGACAGGGACCTCCTACGAGCAGTACTTC
NA	TRBV5-6	TRBJ1-6	few	CASSLERGPYNSPLHF	TGTGCCAGCAGCTTGGAGCGGGGGCCATATAATTCACCCCTCCACTTT
TRBD2	TRBV7-2	TRBJ2-1	once	CASSSQYTSGTDEQFF	TGTGCCAGCAGCTCACAGTATACTAGCGGGACGGATGAGCAGTTCTTC
NA	TRBV6-1	TRBJ2-7	many	CASSIGRFSYEQYF	TGTGCCAGCAGCATTGGGAGGTTTTCCTACGAGCAGTACTTC
TRBD2	TRBV20-1	TRBJ2-3	many	CSAHRGLAATDTQYF	TGCAGTGCCCATCGGGGACTAGCGGCCACAGATACGCAGTATTTT
TRBD2	TRBV7-9	TRBJ2-3	few	CASSPGLRVRNTQYF	TGTGCCAGCAGCCCGGGACTACGGGTCCGGAATACGCAGTATTTT
TRBD1	TRBV5-6	TRBJ1-1	NA	CASSPRDREATEAFF	TGTGCCAGCAGTCCCCGGGACAGGGAGGCCACTGAAGCTTTCTTT
TRBD1	TRBV28	TRBJ1-2	few	CASSLSRGTGDGYTF	TGTGCCAGCAGTTTAAGTAGAGGGACAGGGGATGGCTACACCTTC
NA	TRBV6-1	TRBJ1-5	few	CASSEGGFRNQPQHF	TGTGCCAGCAGTGAAGGAGGCTTCAGAAATCAGCCCCAGCATTTT
NA	TRBV3-1	TRBJ2-7	few	CASRLTSGNYEQYF	TGTGCCAGCAGGCTGACTAGTGGGAACTACGAGCAGTACTTC
NA	TRBV20-1	TRBJ2-5	NA	CSARDPGGGGPQETQYF	TGCAGTGCTAGAGACCCAGGGGGCGGGGGCCCGCAAGAGACCCAGTACTTC
NA	TRBV18	TRBJ2-7	NA	CASSPPQGGRGMDEQYF	TGTGCCAGCTCACCACCGCAGGGGGGCAGGGGGATGGACGAGCAGTACTTC
TRBD2	TRBV12-5	TRBJ2-1	many	CASGLALAGAVSDYNEQFF	TGTGCTAGTGGTTTGGCCCTCGCGGGAGCGGTGAGTGACTACAATGAGCAGTTCTTC
NA	TRBV28	TRBJ2-3	NA	CASINSLTDTQYF	TGTGCCAGCATTAACTCGCTTACAGATACGCAGTATTTT
NA	TRBV20-1	TRBJ2-7	few	CSARDGVSYEQYF	TGCAGTGCTCGGGACGGAGTCTCCTACGAGCAGTACTTC
TRBD2	TRBV3-1	TRBJ2-3	NA	CASSQRSGSAPDTQYF	TGTGCCAGCAGCCAACGTAGCGGGAGCGCACCAGATACGCAGTATTTT
TRBD1	TRBV28	TRBJ2-1	many	CASTADRDREQFF	TGTGCCAGCACCGCGGACAGGGACCGGGAGCAGTTCTTC
NA	TRBV6-2/TRBV6-3	TRBJ1-5	many	CASSYPGGVGNQPQHF	TGTGCCAGCAGTTACCCGGGTGGGGTTGGCAATCAGCCCCAGCATTTT
NA	TRBV6-1	TRBJ2-7	NA	CASRGSPPTYEQYF	TGTGCCAGCAGGGGCAGTCCCCCAACCTACGAGCAGTACTTC
TRBD2	TRBV27	TRBJ2-1	NA	CASSLSSGGINEQFF	TGTGCCAGCAGTTTAAGTAGCGGGGGAATTAATGAGCAGTTCTTC